A selection of T cell receptor beta chains follows, all from one sample in a study of T cells in Graves' hyperthyroidism and ophthalmopathy. TCRdb fed the multiplex PCR reads into MiXCR, producing one record per CDR3 protein. The repertoire holds 340,000 or so distinct CDR3 sequences, with about 20% as singletons. Sequenced sample: blood. All receptors derive from a woman aged 50 to 60 with Graves' hyperthyroidism. CDR3s include the opening cysteine and the closing phenylalanine or tryptophan. The order of the fields is J gene, D gene, V gene, clone size, CDR3 protein, CDR3 DNA. D genes are given only for firm matches. The size entry is marked missing in some rows and otherwise reads once, few, many or a size class.

>TRBJ1-1|TRBD1|TRBV12-3/TRBV12-4|NA
CASSYGQGSRTEAFF
TGTGCCAGCAGTTATGGACAGGGGAGTCGAACTGAAGCTTTCTTT
>TRBJ2-7|TRBD2|TRBV7-8|NA
CASSLARGLAGNYYEQYF
TGTGCCAGCAGCTTAGCTCGGGGACTAGCGGGGAATTACTACGAGCAGTACTTC
>TRBJ2-7|TRBD2|TRBV27|many
CASSASGSGNEQYF
TGTGCCAGCAGTGCTAGCGGGAGTGGGAACGAGCAGTACTTC
>TRBJ2-1|NA|TRBV15|few
CATSKGEGQRGNEQFF
TGTGCCACCAGCAAGGGAGAAGGACAAAGGGGCAATGAGCAGTTCTTC
>TRBJ1-2|NA|TRBV11-2|many
CASSLGSPTLYGYTF
TGTGCCAGCAGCTTAGGGTCCCCAACACTCTATGGCTACACCTTC
>TRBJ2-7|TRBD1|TRBV10-3|many
CAISAGTGPYEQYF
TGTGCCATCAGTGCCGGGACAGGGCCCTACGAGCAGTACTTC
>TRBJ2-2|NA|TRBV19|few
CASRIQGGTGELFF
TGTGCCAGTAGGATACAGGGGGGGACCGGGGAGCTGTTTTTT
>TRBJ1-3|TRBD1|TRBV12-3/TRBV12-4|NA
CASSLLPGQTSSGNTIYF
TGTGCCAGCAGTTTATTACCGGGACAGACAAGCTCTGGAAACACCATATATTTT
>TRBJ1-2|NA|TRBV10-3|few
CATYPGRDIGYTF
TGTGCCACCTATCCGGGACGGGATATTGGCTACACCTTC
>TRBJ2-7|NA|TRBV7-9|many
CASGVGYEQYF
TGTGCCAGCGGTGTGGGCTACGAGCAGTACTTC
>TRBJ2-3|NA|TRBV6-1|few
CASSVRRDWSTDTQYF
TGTGCCAGCAGCGTACGCAGAGACTGGAGCACAGATACGCAGTATTTT